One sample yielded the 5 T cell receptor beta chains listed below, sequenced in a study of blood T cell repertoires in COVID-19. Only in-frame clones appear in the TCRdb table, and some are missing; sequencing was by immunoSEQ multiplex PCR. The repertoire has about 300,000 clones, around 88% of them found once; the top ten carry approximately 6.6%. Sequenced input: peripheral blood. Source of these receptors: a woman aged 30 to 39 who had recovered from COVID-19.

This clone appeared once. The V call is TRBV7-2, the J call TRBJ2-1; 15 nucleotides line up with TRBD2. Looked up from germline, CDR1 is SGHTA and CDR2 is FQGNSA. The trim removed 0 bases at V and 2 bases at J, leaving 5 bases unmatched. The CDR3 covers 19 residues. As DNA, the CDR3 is TGTGCCAGCAGCTTAGCGGGACTAGCGGGGGGCCTAACCTACAATGAGCAGTTCTTC. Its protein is CASSLAGLAGGLTYNEQFF.

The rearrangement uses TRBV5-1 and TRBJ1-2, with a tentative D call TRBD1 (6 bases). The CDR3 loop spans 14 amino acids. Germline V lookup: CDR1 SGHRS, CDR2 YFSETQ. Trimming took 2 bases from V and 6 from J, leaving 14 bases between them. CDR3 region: CASSFLLGTNGYTF. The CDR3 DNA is TGCGCCAGCAGCTTTCTGCTCGGGACAAATGGCTACACCTTC.

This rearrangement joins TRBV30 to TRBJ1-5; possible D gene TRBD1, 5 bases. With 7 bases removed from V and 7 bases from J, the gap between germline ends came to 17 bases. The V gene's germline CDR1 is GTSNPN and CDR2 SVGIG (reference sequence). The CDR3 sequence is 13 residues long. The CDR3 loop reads CALGPRVGQPQHF. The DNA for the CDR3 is TGTGCCTTGGGGCCAAGGGTAGGGCAGCCCCAGCATTTT.

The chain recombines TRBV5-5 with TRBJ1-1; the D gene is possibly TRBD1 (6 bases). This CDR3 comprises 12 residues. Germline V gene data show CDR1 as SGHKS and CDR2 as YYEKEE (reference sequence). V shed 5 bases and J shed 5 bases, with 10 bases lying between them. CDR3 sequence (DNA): TGTGCCAGCAGTTCTACAGGGACTGAAGCTTTCTTT. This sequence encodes CASSSTGTEAFF.

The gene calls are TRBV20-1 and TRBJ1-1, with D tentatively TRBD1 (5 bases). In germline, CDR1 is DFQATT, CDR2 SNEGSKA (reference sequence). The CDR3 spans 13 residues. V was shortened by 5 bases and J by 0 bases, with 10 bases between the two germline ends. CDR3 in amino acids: CSARVTVNTEAFF. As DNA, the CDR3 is TGCAGTGCTCGTGTGACAGTGAACACTGAAGCTTTCTTT.